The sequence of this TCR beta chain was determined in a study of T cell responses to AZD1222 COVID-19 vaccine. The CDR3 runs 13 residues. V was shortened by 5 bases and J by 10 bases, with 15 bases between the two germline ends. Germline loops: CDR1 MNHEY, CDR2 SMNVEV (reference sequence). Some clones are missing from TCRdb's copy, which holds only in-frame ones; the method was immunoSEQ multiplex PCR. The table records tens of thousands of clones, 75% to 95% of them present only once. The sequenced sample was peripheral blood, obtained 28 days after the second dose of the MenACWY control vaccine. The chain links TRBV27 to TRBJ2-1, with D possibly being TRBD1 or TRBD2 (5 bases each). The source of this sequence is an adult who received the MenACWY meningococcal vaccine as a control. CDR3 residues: CASSHRGTREQFF. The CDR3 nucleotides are TGTGCCAGCAGTCATCGGGGCACCCGGGAGCAGTTCTTC.